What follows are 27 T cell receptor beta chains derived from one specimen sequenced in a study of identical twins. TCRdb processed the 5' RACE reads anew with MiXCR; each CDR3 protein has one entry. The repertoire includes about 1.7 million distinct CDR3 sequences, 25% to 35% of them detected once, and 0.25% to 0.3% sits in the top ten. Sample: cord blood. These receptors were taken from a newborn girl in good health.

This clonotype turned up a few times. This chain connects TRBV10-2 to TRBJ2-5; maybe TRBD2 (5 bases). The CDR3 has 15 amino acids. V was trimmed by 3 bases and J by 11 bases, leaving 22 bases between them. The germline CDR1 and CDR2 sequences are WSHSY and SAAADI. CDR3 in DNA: TGCGCCAGCAGTGATTGGCTTCCTCTTAGTAGGGAGCAGTACTTC. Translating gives CASSDWLPLSREQYF.

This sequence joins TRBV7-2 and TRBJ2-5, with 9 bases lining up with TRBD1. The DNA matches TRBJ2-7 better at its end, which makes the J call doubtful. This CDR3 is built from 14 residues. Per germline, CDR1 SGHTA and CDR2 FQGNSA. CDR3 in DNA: TGTGCCAGCAGCCACGGACAGGGGAACTACGAGCAGTACTTC. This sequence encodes CASSHGQGNYEQYF.

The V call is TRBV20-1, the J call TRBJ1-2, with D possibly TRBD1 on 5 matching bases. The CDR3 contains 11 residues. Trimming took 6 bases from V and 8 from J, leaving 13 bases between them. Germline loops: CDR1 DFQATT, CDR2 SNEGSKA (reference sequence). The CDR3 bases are TGCAGTGCAAAGTTGGGGCAAGGCTACACCTTC. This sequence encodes CSAKLGQGYTF.

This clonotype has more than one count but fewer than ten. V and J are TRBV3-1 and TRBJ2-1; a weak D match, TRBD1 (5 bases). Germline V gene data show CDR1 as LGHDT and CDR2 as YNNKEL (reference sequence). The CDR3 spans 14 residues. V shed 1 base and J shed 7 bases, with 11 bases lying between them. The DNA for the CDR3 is TGTGCCAGCAGCCAAGTAGGGGCGCTAAATGAGCAGTTCTTC. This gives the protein CASSQVGALNEQFF.

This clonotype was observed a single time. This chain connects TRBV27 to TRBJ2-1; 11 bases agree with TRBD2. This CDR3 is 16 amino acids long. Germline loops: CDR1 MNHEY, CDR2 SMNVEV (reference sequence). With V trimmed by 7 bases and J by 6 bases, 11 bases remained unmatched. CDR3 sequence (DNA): TGTGCCAGCACCATAGGCGTAGCGGGAGGGCGCAATGAGCAGTTCTTC. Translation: CASTIGVAGGRNEQFF.

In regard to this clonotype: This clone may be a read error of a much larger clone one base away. This chain's CDR3 is CAISGFWGFTDTQYF. CDR3 DNA: TGTGCCATCAGTGGCTTTTGGGGATTCACAGATACGCAGTATTTT. The rearrangement links TRBV10-3 to TRBJ2-3; D is unclear. Trimming stripped 4 bases from V and 2 bases from J, with 13 bases between. This CDR3 has 15 residues. Germline CDR1 reads ENHRY; CDR2 reads SYGVKD.

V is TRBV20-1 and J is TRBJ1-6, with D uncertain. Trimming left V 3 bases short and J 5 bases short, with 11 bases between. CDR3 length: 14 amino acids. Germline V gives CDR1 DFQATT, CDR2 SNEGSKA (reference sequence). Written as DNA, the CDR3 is TGCAGTGCTAGCTCCGGACCGGATAATTCACCCCTCCACTTT. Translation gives CSASSGPDNSPLHF.

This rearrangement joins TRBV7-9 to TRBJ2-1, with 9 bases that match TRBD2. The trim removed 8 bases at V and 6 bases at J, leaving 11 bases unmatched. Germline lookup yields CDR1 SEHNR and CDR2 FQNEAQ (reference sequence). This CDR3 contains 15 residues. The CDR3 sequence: CASELGLAGLNEQFF. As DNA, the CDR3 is TGTGCCAGCGAGCTCGGGCTAGCGGGGCTCAATGAGCAGTTCTTC.

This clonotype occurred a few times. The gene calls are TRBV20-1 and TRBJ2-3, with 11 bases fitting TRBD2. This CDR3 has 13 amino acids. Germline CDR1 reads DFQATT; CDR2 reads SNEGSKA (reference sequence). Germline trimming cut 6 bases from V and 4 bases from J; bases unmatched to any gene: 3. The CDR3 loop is CSAKTSGADTQYF. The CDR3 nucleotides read TGCAGTGCCAAGACTAGCGGGGCAGATACGCAGTATTTT.

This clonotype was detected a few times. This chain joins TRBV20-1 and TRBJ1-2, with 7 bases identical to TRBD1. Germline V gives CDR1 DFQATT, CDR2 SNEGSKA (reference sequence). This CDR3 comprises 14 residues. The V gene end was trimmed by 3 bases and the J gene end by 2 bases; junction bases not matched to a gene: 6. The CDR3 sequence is CSARGRGQNYGYTF. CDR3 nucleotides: TGCAGTGCTAGGGGCCGGGGACAGAACTATGGCTACACCTTC.

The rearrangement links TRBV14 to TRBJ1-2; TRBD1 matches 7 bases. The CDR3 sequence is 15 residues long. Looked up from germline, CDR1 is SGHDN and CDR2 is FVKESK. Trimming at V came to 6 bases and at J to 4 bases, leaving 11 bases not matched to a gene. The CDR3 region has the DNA TGTGCCAGCAGTGCGGACAGGACGGGGATCTATGGCTACACCTTC. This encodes CASSADRTGIYGYTF.

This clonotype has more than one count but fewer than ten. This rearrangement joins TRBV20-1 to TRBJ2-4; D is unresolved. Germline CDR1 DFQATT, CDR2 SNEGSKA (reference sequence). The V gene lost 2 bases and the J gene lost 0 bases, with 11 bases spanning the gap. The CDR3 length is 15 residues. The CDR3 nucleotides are TGCAGTGCTAGACCCGGTGAGCTAGCCAAAAACATTCAGTACTTC. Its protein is CSARPGELAKNIQYF.

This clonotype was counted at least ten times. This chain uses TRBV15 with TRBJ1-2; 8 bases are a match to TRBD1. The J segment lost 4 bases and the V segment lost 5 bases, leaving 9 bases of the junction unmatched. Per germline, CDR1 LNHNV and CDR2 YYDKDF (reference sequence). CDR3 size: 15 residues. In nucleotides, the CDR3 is TGTGCCACCAGCTACAATGGACAGGGCTTCTATGGCTACACCTTC. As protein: CATSYNGQGFYGYTF.

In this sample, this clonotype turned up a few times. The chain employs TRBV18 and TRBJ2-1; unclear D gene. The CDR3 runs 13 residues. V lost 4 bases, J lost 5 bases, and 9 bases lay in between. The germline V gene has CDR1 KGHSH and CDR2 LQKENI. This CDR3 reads CASSQTQDNEQFF. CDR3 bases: TGTGCCAGCTCACAAACCCAGGACAATGAGCAGTTCTTC. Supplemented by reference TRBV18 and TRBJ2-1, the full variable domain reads NAGVMQNPRHLVRRRGQEARLRCSPMKGHSHVYWYRQLPEEGLKFMVYLQKENIIDESGMPKERFSAEFPKEGPSILRIQQVVRGDSAAYFCASSQTQDNEQFFGPGTRLTVL.

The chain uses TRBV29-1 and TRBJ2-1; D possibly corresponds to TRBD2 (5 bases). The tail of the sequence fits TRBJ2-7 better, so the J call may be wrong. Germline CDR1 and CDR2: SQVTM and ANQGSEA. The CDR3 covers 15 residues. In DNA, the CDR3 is TGCAGCGTTGAAGGGGCACTAGGGTCCTACAATGAGCAGTACTTC. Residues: CSVEGALGSYNEQYF.

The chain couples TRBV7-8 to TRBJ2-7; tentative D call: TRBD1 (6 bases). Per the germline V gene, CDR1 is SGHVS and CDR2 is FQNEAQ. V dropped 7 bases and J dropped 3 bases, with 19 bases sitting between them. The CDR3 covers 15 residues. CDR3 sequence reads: CASINKGEGFYEQYF. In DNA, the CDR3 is TGTGCCAGCATCAATAAGGGGGAAGGATTCTACGAGCAGTACTTC.

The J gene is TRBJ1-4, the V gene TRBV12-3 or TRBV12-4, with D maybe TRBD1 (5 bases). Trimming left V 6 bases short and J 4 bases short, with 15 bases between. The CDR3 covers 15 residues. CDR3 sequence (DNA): TGTGCCAGCAGGGCCCAGTTAAGGGGTAATGAAAAACTGTTTTTT. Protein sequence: CASRAQLRGNEKLFF.

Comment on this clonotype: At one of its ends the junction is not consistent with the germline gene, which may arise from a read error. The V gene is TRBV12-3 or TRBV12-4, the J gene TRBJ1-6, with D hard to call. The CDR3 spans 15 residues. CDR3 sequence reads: CASSLDLAVNSPFHF. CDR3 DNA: TGTGCCAGCAGTTTAGATCTGGCCGTAAATTCACCCTTCCACTTT.

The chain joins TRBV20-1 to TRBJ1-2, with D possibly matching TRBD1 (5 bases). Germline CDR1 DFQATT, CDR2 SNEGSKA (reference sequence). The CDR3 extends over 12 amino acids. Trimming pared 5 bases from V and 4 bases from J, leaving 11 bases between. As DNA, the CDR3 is TGCAGTGCTTCAGACAGTGGCTATGGCTACACCTTC. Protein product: CSASDSGYGYTF.

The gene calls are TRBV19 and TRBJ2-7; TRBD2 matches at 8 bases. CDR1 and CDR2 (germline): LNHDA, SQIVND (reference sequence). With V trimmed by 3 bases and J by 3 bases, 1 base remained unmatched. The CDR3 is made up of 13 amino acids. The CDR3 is CASSMGTSYEQYF. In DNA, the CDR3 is TGTGCCAGTAGTATGGGGACTAGCTACGAGCAGTACTTC.

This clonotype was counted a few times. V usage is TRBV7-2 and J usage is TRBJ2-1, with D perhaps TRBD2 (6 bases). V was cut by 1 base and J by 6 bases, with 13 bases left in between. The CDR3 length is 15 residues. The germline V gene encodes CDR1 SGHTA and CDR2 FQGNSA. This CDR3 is CASSLGRERGNEQFF. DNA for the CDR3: TGTGCCAGCAGCTTAGGTCGGGAGAGGGGCAATGAGCAGTTCTTC.

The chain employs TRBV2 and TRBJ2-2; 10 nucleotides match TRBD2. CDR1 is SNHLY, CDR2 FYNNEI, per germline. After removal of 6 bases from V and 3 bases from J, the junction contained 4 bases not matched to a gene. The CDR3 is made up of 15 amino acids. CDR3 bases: TGTGCCAGCAGGGTACTAGCGGGGTACACCGGGGAGCTGTTTTTT. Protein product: CASRVLAGYTGELFF.

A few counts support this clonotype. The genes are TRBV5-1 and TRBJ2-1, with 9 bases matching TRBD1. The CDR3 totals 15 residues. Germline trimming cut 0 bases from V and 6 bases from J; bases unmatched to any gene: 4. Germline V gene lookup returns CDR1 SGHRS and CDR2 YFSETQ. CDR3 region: CASSLVLTGGNEQFF. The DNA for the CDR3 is TGCGCCAGCAGCTTGGTCCTGACAGGGGGCAATGAGCAGTTCTTC.

The CDR3 region has the DNA TGTGCCAGCAGCGACCGGACGACTTACAATGAGCAGTTCTTC. Translating it yields CASSDRTTYNEQFF. This chain uses TRBV11-2 with TRBJ2-1; D gene unclear. This CDR3 has 14 residues. The V end was cut by 5 bases, the J end by 4 bases, with 12 bases between. CDR1 and CDR2 (germline): SGHAT, FQNNGV.

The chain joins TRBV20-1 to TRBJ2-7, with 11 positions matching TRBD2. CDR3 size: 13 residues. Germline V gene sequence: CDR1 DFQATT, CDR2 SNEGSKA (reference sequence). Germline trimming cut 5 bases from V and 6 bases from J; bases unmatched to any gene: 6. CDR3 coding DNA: TGCAGTGCTCCGGGACTAGCGGTCCCCGAGCAGTACTTC. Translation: CSAPGLAVPEQYF.

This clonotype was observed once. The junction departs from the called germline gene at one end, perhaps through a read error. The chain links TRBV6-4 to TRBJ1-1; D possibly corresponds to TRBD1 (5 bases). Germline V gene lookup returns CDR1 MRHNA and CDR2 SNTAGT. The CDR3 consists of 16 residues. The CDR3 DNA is TGTGCCGGCAGTCGGAGTGGGGGGAAGATGAACACTGAAGCTTTCTTT. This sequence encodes CAGSRSGGKMNTEAFF.

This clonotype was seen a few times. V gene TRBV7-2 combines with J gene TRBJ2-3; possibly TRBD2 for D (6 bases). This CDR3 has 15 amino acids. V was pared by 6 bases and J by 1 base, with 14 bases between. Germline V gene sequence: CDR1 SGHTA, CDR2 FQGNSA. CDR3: CASSLAYSGTDTQYF. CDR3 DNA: TGTGCCAGCAGTCTAGCGTACTCAGGCACAGATACGCAGTATTTT.